These T cell receptor beta chains were read from a single sample in a study of vaccination effects on CD4 cells after COVID-19. Clones were read by immunoSEQ multiplex PCR, and TCRdb kept only the in-frame ones, dropping some. The data show about 61,000 clones, with roughly 79% seen just once and 2% to 2.5% held by the top ten. For these receptors, no antigen is known. The material sequenced was CD4+ T cells from PBMCs cultured with HCoV-229E spike peptides, taken before COVID-19 vaccination. The receptors originated from a human donor who received a COVID-19 vaccine. Each CDR3 is given with its conserved first and last residue. The order of the fields is V gene, clone size, D gene, J gene, CDR3 protein, CDR3 DNA. The D gene is left open where the match is weak. Not all rows give a size; the values are once, few, many and, for expanded clones, a class.

>TRBV11-2|once|NA|TRBJ1-1
CASSSISSGLNTEAFF
TGTGCCAGCAGCTCCATATCGTCAGGACTGAACACTGAAGCTTTCTTT
>TRBV5-1|NA|NA|TRBJ2-3
CASSSRQVTDTQYF
TGCGCCAGCAGCTCTAGACAGGTCACAGATACGCAGTATTTT
>TRBV27|NA|TRBD1|TRBJ2-3
CASSLFGQGDTQYF
TGTGCCAGCAGTTTATTCGGACAGGGGGATACGCAGTATTTT
>TRBV5-1|few|TRBD1|TRBJ1-1
CASSSIQGADTEAFF
TGCGCCAGCAGCTCTATCCAGGGGGCAGACACTGAAGCTTTCTTT
>TRBV6-5|NA|NA|TRBJ1-6
CASSYSRGIGNSPLHF
TGTGCCAGCAGTTACTCGAGAGGTATTGGTAATTCACCCCTCCACTTT
>TRBV6-4|NA|NA|TRBJ2-3
CASKKGTGSTDTQYF
TGTGCCAGCAAAAAAGGGACGGGGAGCACAGATACGCAGTATTTT
>TRBV3-1/TRBV3-2|NA|TRBD1|TRBJ1-2
CASSLTGRGGYTF
TGTGCCAGCAGCCTGACAGGGCGAGGAGGCTACACCTTC
>TRBV11-2|NA|NA|TRBJ1-3
CASSQPDLGASGNTIYF
TGTGCCAGCAGCCAACCCGATCTGGGGGCATCTGGAAACACCATATATTTT
>TRBV7-3|NA|NA|TRBJ2-1
CASSLTLASFYNEQFF
TGTGCCAGCAGCTTAACGCTAGCATCATTCTACAATGAGCAGTTCTTC
>TRBV24-1|NA|TRBD1|TRBJ1-1
CATRGQGANTGAFF
TGTGCCACCAGGGGACAGGGGGCGAACACTGGAGCTTTCTTT
>TRBV5-1|NA|NA|TRBJ1-3
CASSLGASVGNTIYF
TGCGCCAGCAGTTTGGGAGCCTCTGTTGGAAACACCATATATTTT
>TRBV7-8|NA|NA|TRBJ1-5
CASSLLGGGLQPQHF
TGTGCCAGCAGCTTATTGGGAGGGGGTCTTCAGCCCCAGCATTTT
>TRBV5-1|NA|NA|TRBJ2-5
CASSLMEGGGETQYF
TGCGCCAGCAGCCTGATGGAGGGGGGCGGAGAGACCCAGTACTTC
>TRBV19|NA|NA|TRBJ2-2
CASSPLTGIYTGELFF
TGTGCCAGTAGTCCCCTTACAGGGATTTACACCGGGGAGCTGTTTTTT
>TRBV19|NA|TRBD1|TRBJ1-5
CASSIVGTAIPPQHF
TGTGCCAGTAGTATAGTAGGGACAGCCATTCCGCCCCAGCATTTT
>TRBV6-2/TRBV6-3|NA|TRBD2|TRBJ2-5
CASSYSRAGKNQETQYF
TGTGCCAGCAGTTACTCACGAGCGGGGAAAAACCAAGAGACCCAGTACTTC
>TRBV5-1|NA|NA|TRBJ2-3
CASSSGDSTDTQYF
TGCGCCAGCAGTAGTGGGGATAGCACAGATACGCAGTATTTT
>TRBV7-8|NA|NA|TRBJ1-1
CASSLDRLDTEAFF
TGTGCCAGCAGCTTAGACAGATTGGACACTGAAGCTTTCTTT
>TRBV4-1|NA|NA|TRBJ1-4
CASSQPDRSTNEKLFF
TGCGCCAGCAGCCAGCCCGATCGGTCAACTAATGAAAAACTGTTTTTT
>TRBV2|NA|NA|TRBJ1-1
CASKGGMAAEAFF
TGTGCCAGCAAAGGGGGAATGGCCGCTGAAGCTTTCTTT
>TRBV19|NA|TRBD2|TRBJ2-1
CASSPVSGGAHEQFF
TGTGCCAGTAGTCCCGTGAGCGGGGGGGCCCATGAGCAGTTCTTC
>TRBV24-1|NA|NA|TRBJ1-5
CATSDARDSNQPQHF
TGTGCCACCAGTGACGCCCGGGACAGCAATCAGCCCCAGCATTTT
>TRBV30|few|TRBD1|TRBJ1-2
CAWRRQGDNYGYTF
TGTGCCTGGAGACGACAGGGGGATAACTATGGCTACACCTTC
>TRBV18|NA|NA|TRBJ2-3
CASSPRADSTDTQYF
TGTGCCAGCTCACCACGAGCGGATAGCACAGATACGCAGTATTTT
>TRBV10-1|NA|NA|TRBJ2-1
CASSERREGLYNEQFF
TGCGCCAGCAGTGAGCGACGCGAAGGATTGTACAATGAGCAGTTCTTC
>TRBV3-1/TRBV3-2|NA|TRBD2|TRBJ2-1
CASSPLAGVKQNEQFF
TGTGCCAGCAGCCCTCTAGCGGGGGTCAAGCAAAATGAGCAGTTCTTC
>TRBV7-9|NA|NA|TRBJ2-5
CASSRWRGILEETQYF
TGTGCCAGCAGCCGGTGGAGGGGGATCCTAGAAGAGACCCAGTACTTC
>TRBV28|NA|NA|TRBJ1-5
CASSFGWPGIGQPQHF
TGTGCCAGCAGTTTTGGTTGGCCGGGAATCGGTCAGCCCCAGCATTTT
>TRBV5-5|NA|NA|TRBJ2-3
CASTGHKGSSTDTQYF
TGTGCCAGCACCGGCCACAAGGGTTCTAGCACAGATACGCAGTATTTT
>TRBV7-3|few|NA|TRBJ1-2
CAGVTPHGYTF
TGTGCCGGGGTGACCCCACATGGCTACACCTTC
>TRBV9|NA|NA|TRBJ1-1
CASSVDGKKNTEAFF
TGTGCCAGCAGCGTAGATGGGAAGAAGAACACTGAAGCTTTCTTT
>TRBV7-8|once|TRBD1|TRBJ1-4
CASSIQGPPVGGKLFF
TGTGCCAGCAGCATACAGGGGCCCCCGGTCGGGGGAAAACTGTTTTTT
>TRBV5-8|NA|TRBD1|TRBJ1-2
CASSLAGTGDRGYTF
TGTGCCAGCAGCTTGGCCGGGACAGGGGATCGGGGCTACACCTTC
>TRBV7-2|NA|NA|TRBJ2-2
CASSPQPVAGATGELFF
TGTGCCAGCAGCCCCCAACCGGTGGCAGGGGCAACCGGGGAGCTGTTTTTT
>TRBV24-1|NA|TRBD2|TRBJ2-1
CATSKGTSGGNEQFF
TGTGCCACCAGTAAAGGGACTAGCGGGGGCAATGAGCAGTTCTTC
>TRBV2|NA|TRBD1|TRBJ2-4
CASRDRGGIQYF
TGTGCCAGCAGAGACAGGGGTGGCATTCAGTACTTC
>TRBV5-5|NA|TRBD2|TRBJ2-1
CASSPQMTSGGPYNEQFF
TGTGCCAGCAGCCCTCAAATGACTAGCGGGGGCCCCTACAATGAGCAGTTCTTC
>TRBV7-8|NA|NA|TRBJ2-6
CASSFSGANVLTF
TGTGCCAGCAGCTTTTCTGGGGCCAACGTCCTGACTTTC
>TRBV4-3|NA|TRBD2|TRBJ2-3
CASSSRLGLAGTDTQYF
TGCGCCAGCAGCTCTAGACTGGGGCTAGCGGGGACAGATACGCAGTATTTT
>TRBV5-1|few|NA|TRBJ2-5
CASSLFGLGSTQETQYF
TGCGCCAGCAGCTTGTTCGGTTTGGGCAGCACCCAAGAGACCCAGTACTTC
>TRBV3-1/TRBV3-2|NA|NA|TRBJ1-4
CASSPGPSPEKLFF
TGTGCCAGCAGCCCGGGACCGAGTCCTGAAAAACTGTTTTTT
>TRBV2|few|NA|TRBJ1-2
CASSVSREIGYTF
TGTGCCAGCAGTGTAAGCAGGGAGATTGGCTACACCTTC
>TRBV19|NA|NA|TRBJ1-5
CASSLDRDQPQHF
TGTGCCAGTAGCTTGGACCGCGATCAGCCCCAGCATTTT
>TRBV7-9|NA|NA|TRBJ2-5
CASSLAVSSIETQYF
TGTGCCAGCAGCTTAGCGGTGAGCTCAATAGAGACCCAGTACTTC
>TRBV28|NA|TRBD1|TRBJ1-3
CASSVSGQGSGNTIYF
TGTGCCAGCAGTGTCTCGGGACAGGGCTCTGGAAACACCATATATTTT